This entry is about one T cell receptor beta chain. Its antigen is currently unknown. This sample is drawn from a study of persistence of HIV-infected CD4 T cells. Overlapping HIV-1 Gag 15-mer peptides at 0.8 to 1 ug per peptide per mL were used. CD40L-negative CD69-negative CD45RO-high memory CD4+ T cells were sorted as populations depleted of antigen-responding cells. Sequencing used immunoSEQ version 4 in survey mode. Method: immunoSEQ multiplex PCR; TCRdb's copy keeps in-frame clones and lacks some. The sample contains over 30,000 clones, more than 75% of which appear only once. V was shortened by 7 bases and J by 3 bases, with 9 bases between the two germline ends. CDR3 size: 12 residues. Germline-derived CDR1 and CDR2 are LNHDA and SQIVND (reference sequence).

The genes are TRBV19 and TRBJ1-2; unclear D gene. This receptor was identified in an adult with HIV. The donor label of this sample is uncertain. The material sequenced was cultured CD4+ T cells from PBMCs, taken from a patient who received antiretroviral therapy. The CDR3, as DNA: TGTGCCAGTATCGAGGGCGACTATGGCTACACCTTC. Protein product: CASIEGDYGYTF.